This passage covers 19 T cell receptor beta chains from one sample sequenced in a study of shared clonotypes between healthy human individuals. Clones were read by immunoSEQ multiplex PCR, and TCRdb kept only the in-frame ones, dropping some. The profile shows 450,000 to 600,000 clones, 79% of them singletons. Material: PBMCs. The receptors were sampled from a woman aged 35 to 49 in good health. Some clones in this sample may be carry-over from other donors' samples.

This clone was recorded at least ten times. The chain employs TRBV6-1 and TRBJ2-2; 14 nucleotides match TRBD2. Trimming removed 7 bases from V and 3 bases from J; junction bases left unmatched: 1. Germline V gene sequence: CDR1 MNHNS, CDR2 SASEGT. The CDR3 runs 15 residues. This CDR3 reads CASKGLAGDTGELFF. The CDR3 DNA is TGTGCCAGCAAGGGACTAGCGGGAGACACCGGGGAGCTGTTTTTT.

The V call is TRBV19, the J call TRBJ2-5; D may be TRBD1 or TRBD2 (5 bases each). The V end lost 3 bases, the J end lost 7 bases, and 18 bases lay between the germline ends. Germline CDR1 is LNHDA and CDR2 is SQIVND (reference sequence). The CDR3 is made up of 15 amino acids. The CDR3 here is CASSMRAGPQGTQYF. The CDR3 region has the DNA TGTGCCAGTAGTATGCGGGCAGGTCCTCAGGGGACCCAGTACTTC.

The CDR3 region is CASSFEGEGAFF. CDR3 DNA sequence: TGCGCCAGCAGCTTTGAGGGAGAAGGAGCTTTCTTT. The rearrangement joins TRBV5-1 to TRBJ1-1; D gene ambiguous. The CDR3 has 12 amino acids. Deletions cut 2 bases from V and 10 bases from J, with 12 bases between. CDR1 is SGHRS and CDR2 is YFSETQ in the germline V gene.

This clone has a handful of counts. This chain links TRBV30 with TRBJ1-4, with a weak D call TRBD1 (5 bases). The CDR3 sequence is 13 residues long. V lost 4 bases to trimming and J lost 7 bases, with 13 bases between them. Germline CDR1 reads GTSNPN; CDR2 reads SVGIG (reference sequence). The CDR3 loop reads CAWNPVDSEKLFF. CDR3 nucleotides: TGTGCCTGGAATCCGGTAGACAGTGAAAAACTGTTTTTT.

J is TRBJ2-7 and V is TRBV28; a possible D gene is TRBD1 (5 bases). The germline gives CDR1 MDHEN, CDR2 SYDVKM. Trimming left V 6 bases short and J 2 bases short, with 14 bases between. The CDR3 contains 14 residues. The CDR3 DNA reads TGTGCCAGCAGCCGGACACCAGCCCCCTACGAGCAGTACTTC. Its protein product is CASSRTPAPYEQYF.

This sequence joins TRBV27 and TRBJ1-5; D is perhaps TRBD1 (6 bases). Deletions cut 5 bases from V and 0 bases from J, with 26 bases between. Germline-derived CDR1 and CDR2 are MNHEY and SMNVEV (reference sequence). The CDR3 covers 20 residues. This CDR3 is CASSPRLGGGEYYSNQPQHF. Here the CDR3 DNA reads TGTGCCAGCAGTCCGAGACTTGGGGGGGGCGAATATTATAGCAATCAGCCCCAGCATTTT.

The chain has TRBV7-2 and TRBJ2-5; 11 bases are shared with TRBD1. With 4 bases clipped from V and 5 bases from J, the junction kept 6 bases outside the gene matches. This CDR3 has 15 amino acids. Germline CDR1 SGHTA, CDR2 FQGNSA. The CDR3: CASSWTGGFGETQYF. The DNA of the CDR3 is TGTGCCAGCAGCTGGACAGGGGGCTTTGGGGAGACCCAGTACTTC.

The J gene is TRBJ2-7, the V gene TRBV30, with 11 bases matching TRBD1. Germline values: CDR1 GTSNPN, CDR2 SVGIG (reference sequence). CDR3 size: 13 residues. Unmatched junction bases numbered 2, after V lost 5 bases and J lost 2 bases. CDR3 DNA sequence: TGTGCCTGGGGGACAGGGGGAACCTACGAGCAGTACTTC. Residues: CAWGTGGTYEQYF. Looking up the rest from reference TRBV30 and TRBJ2-7 gives the full variable domain: SQTIHQWPATLVQPVGSPLSLECTVEGTSNPNLYWYRQAAGRGLQLLFYSVGIGQISSEVPQNLSASRPQDRQFILSSKKLLLSDSGFYLCAWGTGGTYEQYFGPGTRLTVT.

This clone was found a few times. The rearrangement uses TRBV11-2 and TRBJ1-1; 7 bases match TRBD1. V shed 2 bases, J shed 3 bases, and the junction held 3 bases outside the gene matches. Germline CDR1 and CDR2: SGHAT and FQNNGV. The CDR3 has 14 residues. The CDR3: CASSLLQGDTEAFF. The DNA of the CDR3 is TGTGCCAGCAGCTTACTTCAGGGGGACACTGAAGCTTTCTTT.

Concerning this clone itself: One base away lies a much larger clone, so this may be a sequencing read error. Other DNA sequences from this sample encode an identical CDR3 as well. The chain carries TRBV7-8 and TRBJ2-7; no reliable D call. V was pared by 4 bases and J by 4 bases, with 11 bases between. This CDR3 region has 13 residues. CDR1 and CDR2 (germline): SGHVS, FQNEAQ. The CDR3 spells CASSYLGKYEQYF. In DNA form, the CDR3 reads TGTGCCAGCAGCTATTTGGGTAAATACGAGCAGTACTTC.

The chain has TRBV19 and TRBJ2-2; 15 nucleotides agree with TRBD2. The CDR3 consists of 19 residues. Germline trimming cut 1 base from V and 4 bases from J; bases unmatched to any gene: 7. Germline V gene lookup returns CDR1 LNHDA and CDR2 SQIVND (reference sequence). The CDR3: CASSIGGLAGGSITGELFF. CDR3 DNA sequence: TGTGCCAGTAGTATAGGGGGACTAGCGGGAGGTTCCATCACCGGGGAGCTGTTTTTT.

The chain has TRBV6-4 and TRBJ2-3, with 8 bases fitting TRBD2. The germline gives CDR1 MRHNA, CDR2 SNTAGT. After removal of 6 bases from V and 2 bases from J, the junction contained 4 bases not matched to a gene. The CDR3 totals 14 residues. The CDR3 nucleotides read TGTGCCAGCAGCCAAGGACTAGCCACAGATACGCAGTATTTT. Protein: CASSQGLATDTQYF.

Concerning this clone: A read error may produce the germline difference seen at one junction end. The chain recombines TRBV9 with TRBJ1-2, with 12 bases lining up with TRBD1. The CDR3 is made up of 15 amino acids. Germline CDR1 reads SGDLS; CDR2 reads YYNGEE. The CDR3 region has the DNA TGTGCCAGCAGCGGAAGGACCGGGACAGGGGGCGGATTAGGCTTC. As protein: CASSGRTGTGGGLGF.

The rearrangement uses TRBV7-9 and TRBJ2-5, with 14 bases lining up with TRBD2. The CDR3 runs 18 residues. Per the germline V gene, CDR1 is SEHNR and CDR2 is FQNEAQ (reference sequence). The junction had 9 bases not matched to a gene; V was cut back by 1 base and J by 5 bases. The CDR3 sequence is CASSLVGLAGAIGETQYF. CDR3 nucleotides: TGTGCCAGCAGCTTAGTGGGACTAGCGGGAGCCATAGGGGAGACCCAGTACTTC.

CDR3: CASSLVPGTPSNYGYTF. The CDR3 DNA follows: TGTGCCAGCAGCTTGGTTCCAGGAACCCCCTCTAACTATGGCTACACCTTC. The gene calls are TRBV5-6 and TRBJ1-2; D is undetermined. The V gene lost 0 bases and the J gene lost 0 bases, with 15 bases spanning the gap. Looked up from germline, CDR1 is SGHDT and CDR2 is YYEEEE. The CDR3 runs to 17 residues.

This clone has more than one count but fewer than ten. The chain carries TRBV28 and TRBJ1-5; D is undetermined. From germline, CDR1 is MDHEN and CDR2 SYDVKM. The ends were cut back, 3 bases at V and 4 bases at J, with 10 bases in the middle. The CDR3 is made up of 14 amino acids. CDR3 sequence: CASSLLNKNQPQHF. The CDR3 coding sequence is TGTGCCAGCAGTTTGCTAAATAAAAATCAGCCCCAGCATTTT. Looking up the rest from reference TRBV28 and TRBJ1-5 gives the full variable domain: DVKVTQSSRYLVKRTGEKVFLECVQDMDHENMFWYRQDPGLGLRLIYFSYDVKMKEKGDIPEGYSVSREKKERFSLILESASTNQTSMYLCASSLLNKNQPQHFGDGTRLSIL.

In regard to this clone: Other nucleotide sequences in the sample specify the same CDR3. The chain recombines TRBV6-5 with TRBJ1-1; D not resolved. This CDR3 comprises 13 residues. V was cut by 4 bases and J by 2 bases, with 8 bases left in between. Germline values: CDR1 MNHEY, CDR2 SVGAGI. In nucleotides, the CDR3 is TGTGCCAGCAGTTTCGGACGTAACACTGAAGCTTTCTTT. Amino acids: CASSFGRNTEAFF.

The gene calls are TRBV18 and TRBJ2-7, with TRBD2 identical over 13 bases. Germline V gene lookup returns CDR1 KGHSH and CDR2 LQKENI. Losses at the gene ends were 6 bases for V and 7 bases for J; bases not matched to a gene: 6. The length of the CDR3 is 14 residues. The CDR3 protein is CASSGTSGAGEQYF. In nucleotides, the CDR3 is TGTGCCAGCTCGGGGACTAGCGGGGCCGGTGAGCAGTACTTC.

The chain has TRBV9 and TRBJ1-2, with D hard to call. CDR3 length equals 18 residues. Germline V lookup: CDR1 SGDLS, CDR2 YYNGEE. Trimming pared 3 bases from V and 1 base from J, leaving 22 bases between. The CDR3 nucleotides read TGTGCCAGCAGCGCACTCTACAGCTCCTTCCGCGATAACTATGGCTACACCTTC. Translation gives CASSALYSSFRDNYGYTF.